This entry is about one T cell receptor (beta chain). Method: immunoSEQ multiplex PCR; TCRdb's copy keeps in-frame clones and lacks some. The sample includes 300,000 to 400,000 clones, around 83% of them seen just once. The data originate from a study of blood T cell repertoires in COVID-19. Study details: The United States, Italy and Spain supplied acute and convalescent COVID-19 samples. Sources were T cells, B-cell-depleted T cells, or PBMCs; the material itself was cDNA or gDNA.

CDR1 and CDR2 from the germline V gene are SGDLS and YYNGEE. Trimming removed 0 bases from V and 7 bases from J, with 8 bases in between. This CDR3 region has 13 residues. Sample: peripheral blood. This chain connects TRBV9 to TRBJ2-1; D possibly corresponds to TRBD2 (5 bases). The TCR sequence derives from a man between 25 and 39 years old with active or convalescent COVID-19. This CDR3 is CASSVDPGNEQFF. The CDR3, as DNA: TGTGCCAGCAGCGTAGACCCGGGGAATGAGCAGTTCTTC.